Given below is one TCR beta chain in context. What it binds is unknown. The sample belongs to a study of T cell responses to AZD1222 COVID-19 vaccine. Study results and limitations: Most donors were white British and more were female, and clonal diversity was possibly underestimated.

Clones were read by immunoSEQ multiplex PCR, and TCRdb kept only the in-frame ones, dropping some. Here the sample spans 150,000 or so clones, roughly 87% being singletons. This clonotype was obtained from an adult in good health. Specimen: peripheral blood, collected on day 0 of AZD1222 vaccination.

For the CDR3, the DNA is TGTGCCAGCAGGCTGGAACCGGGACAGGGAAATTCACCCCTCCACTTT. It specifies CASRLEPGQGNSPLHF. The chain carries TRBV6-4 and TRBJ1-6, with 9 positions matching TRBD1. Unmatched junction bases numbered 10, after V lost 6 bases and J lost 7 bases. The CDR3 is 16 amino acids. Germline V gives CDR1 MRHNA, CDR2 SNTAGT.